The next 17 T cell receptor beta chains were all read from a single sample in a study of T-cell memory formation after mild COVID-19. Each CDR3 protein gets one entry after TCRdb re-called the 5' RACE reads with MiXCR. The data hold approximately 480,000 distinct CDR3 sequences, with around a sixth observed a single time. Sequencing was performed on PBMCs or a T cell subset sorted from them (not recorded which). These receptors came from an adult woman who had mild COVID-19 (a few samples of this study predate the infection). Cell type and time point are not known.

The sample holds a few counts of this clonotype. The DNA of the CDR3 is TGTGCCAGCTCCCCGACAGTGTCTCTTAGCAATCAGCCCCAGCATTTT. It specifies CASSPTVSLSNQPQHF. This sequence joins TRBV19 and TRBJ1-5, with a tentative D call TRBD1 (5 bases). CDR3 size: 16 residues. CDR1 and CDR2 from the germline V gene are LNHDA and SQIVND (reference sequence). V dropped 9 bases and J dropped 0 bases, with 18 bases sitting between them.

This clonotype has a handful of counts. The chain couples TRBV7-6 to TRBJ2-2; the match to TRBD2 covers 10 bases. With V trimmed by 3 bases and J by 4 bases, 8 bases remained unmatched. Germline V CDR1 and CDR2: SGHVS, FNYEAQ. The length of the CDR3 is 17 residues. Here the CDR3 DNA reads TGTGCCAGCAGCTTCGCAGCGGGAGGGCCCGCCACCGGGGAGCTGTTTTTT. Protein sequence: CASSFAAGGPATGELFF. Using reference TRBV7-6 and TRBJ2-2 for the parts outside the CDR3, the full variable domain is GAGVSQSPRYKVTKRGQDVALRCDPISGHVSLYWYRQALGQGPEFLTYFNYEAQQDKSGLPNDRFSAERPEGSISTLTIQRTEQRDSAMYRCASSFAAGGPATGELFFGEGSRLTVL.

This clonotype was picked up a small number of times. The chain combines TRBV6-2 or TRBV6-3 with TRBJ2-1; D ambiguous. Trimming left V 2 bases short and J 8 bases short, with 16 bases between. This CDR3 is built from 15 residues. Germline values: CDR1 MNHEY, CDR2 SVGEGT. The CDR3 DNA is TGTGCCAGCAGTTACCGTCCCGCTAGTTTGGATGAGCAGTTCTTC. Translation gives CASSYRPASLDEQFF.

There are a few counts of this clonotype. The chain carries TRBV4-2 and TRBJ1-3; maybe TRBD1 (5 bases). The CDR3 loop spans 16 amino acids. V lost 3 bases to trimming and J lost 0 bases, with 12 bases between them. Germline-derived CDR1 and CDR2 are LGHNA and YNFKEQ. CDR3 region: CASSQTPGLSGNTIYF. CDR3 bases: TGTGCCAGCAGCCAGACACCGGGACTCTCTGGAAACACCATATATTTT.

The rearrangement links TRBV10-2 to TRBJ2-5; TRBD2 matches at 12 bases. J lost 4 bases, V lost 6 bases, and 15 bases had no gene match. The CDR3 covers 18 residues. The germline V gene has CDR1 WSHSY and CDR2 SAAADI. This CDR3 reads CASRPGQASGRAGETQYF. The CDR3 region has the DNA TGCGCCAGCAGACCCGGACAGGCTAGCGGGAGGGCCGGAGAGACCCAGTACTTC.

This sequence joins TRBV7-3 and TRBJ2-5; 9 bases agree with TRBD1. The germline CDR1 and CDR2 sequences are SGHTA and FQGTGA. V was clipped by 5 bases and J by 4 bases; unmatched bases: 8. This CDR3 contains 15 residues. CDR3 loop: CASSARTGGAETQYF. The DNA of the CDR3 is TGTGCCAGCAGCGCGCGTACAGGGGGCGCAGAGACCCAGTACTTC.

V and J are TRBV4-1 and TRBJ2-3; 8 bases are a match to TRBD2. The V segment lost 1 base and the J segment 1 base; nucleotides outside the gene matches: 1. Germline V CDR1 and CDR2: MGHRA, YSYEKL. This CDR3 comprises 15 residues. CDR3 sequence (DNA): TGCGCCAGCAGCCAAGCACTAGCGGGCACAGATACGCAGTATTTT. Protein sequence: CASSQALAGTDTQYF.

The chain links TRBV24-1 to TRBJ2-1; weak D call: TRBD2 (6 bases). The germline V gene encodes CDR1 KGHDR and CDR2 SFDVKD. The CDR3 sequence is 16 residues long. V gave up 4 bases and J gave up 7 bases, with 19 bases separating them. The CDR3 here is CATSEPGSGFGNEQFF. The CDR3 DNA is TGTGCCACCAGTGAACCGGGGAGCGGGTTTGGGAATGAGCAGTTCTTC.

The sample holds a few counts of this clonotype. The chain joins TRBV7-9 to TRBJ2-7, with TRBD1 identical over 7 bases. V gave up 2 bases and J gave up 6 bases; unmatched junction bases: 1. Germline-derived CDR1 and CDR2 are SEHNR and FQNEAQ (reference sequence). The CDR3 spans 12 residues. CDR3 in amino acids: CASSLRQGEQYF. The CDR3 DNA sequence: TGTGCCAGCAGCTTACGACAGGGCGAGCAGTACTTC.

This clonotype has just a few counts. The gene calls are TRBV4-2 and TRBJ2-1; D unresolved. CDR1 is LGHNA, CDR2 YNFKEQ, per germline. Trimming shortened V by 0 bases and J by 15 bases, and 12 bases separated the two germline ends. The CDR3 spans 12 residues. CDR3 amino acids: CASSQETKALFF. In DNA, the CDR3 is TGTGCCAGCAGCCAAGAAACTAAGGCCCTGTTCTTC.

The sample holds a few counts of this clonotype. CDR3 bases: TGTGCCAGCAGCTTTGGGCCTCGAGAAACCTACGAGCAGTACTTC. Its translation: CASSFGPRETYEQYF. The V and J genes are TRBV5-5 and TRBJ2-7; the D is unclear. V was cut by 2 bases and J by 2 bases, with 14 bases left in between. Germline V gene sequence: CDR1 SGHKS, CDR2 YYEKEE (reference sequence). The CDR3 extends over 15 amino acids.

This clonotype was seen more than once but under ten times. The chain combines TRBV4-1 with TRBJ1-2; the D gene is possibly TRBD1 (5 bases). CDR1 is MGHRA, CDR2 YSYEKL, per germline. V was shortened by 6 bases and J by 4 bases, with 15 bases between the two germline ends. The CDR3 is 14 amino acids. The CDR3, as DNA: TGCGCCAGCAGATTAGCCGAGGGGTCCTATGGCTACACCTTC. Protein: CASRLAEGSYGYTF.

This clonotype was seen a handful of times. The rearrangement uses TRBV4-2 and TRBJ2-1; 9 positions match TRBD2. Germline CDR1 reads LGHNA; CDR2 reads YNFKEQ. The CDR3 consists of 21 residues. V lost 4 bases to trimming and J lost 2 bases; unmatched junction nucleotides: 21. As DNA, the CDR3 is TGTGCCAGCAGCCCCAGGGGGGTCAGGGGACGAACTAGCGGGCCCTACAATGAGCAGTTCTTC. Amino acid sequence: CASSPRGVRGRTSGPYNEQFF.

For the CDR3, the DNA is TGCGCCAGCAGCTTACAGGGGGAGAACTATGGCTACACCTTC. Translation gives CASSLQGENYGYTF. This rearrangement joins TRBV5-1 to TRBJ1-2; 8 bases fit TRBD1. From germline, CDR1 is SGHRS and CDR2 YFSETQ. The CDR3 sequence is 14 residues long. With 2 bases clipped from V and 2 bases from J, the junction kept 2 bases outside the gene matches.

Of note for this clonotype: Mismatch with germline at one junction end may stem from a read error. CDR3 sequence (DNA): TGTGCCAGCAGTCGCTCCGAGGCCTACAATGAGCAGCTCTTC. It specifies CASSRSEAYNEQLF. J is TRBJ2-1 and V is TRBV2; D is uncertain. The CDR3 length is 14 residues. Looked up from germline, CDR1 is SNHLY and CDR2 is FYNNEI.

This clonotype appeared many times. CDR3 loop: CASSRPFSGTDTQYF. The CDR3 DNA reads as TGTGCCAGCAGCCGTCCCTTTAGCGGTACAGATACGCAGTATTTT. V and J are TRBV27 and TRBJ2-3; maybe TRBD2 (6 bases). The germline V gene encodes CDR1 MNHEY and CDR2 SMNVEV (reference sequence). The CDR3 has 15 residues. The V end was cut by 6 bases, the J end by 3 bases, with 16 bases between.

The rearrangement links TRBV11-2 to TRBJ2-3; TRBD2 aligns across 12 bases. This CDR3 comprises 18 residues. V gave up 4 bases and J gave up 8 bases; unmatched junction bases: 16. CDR1 is SGHAT, CDR2 FQNNGV, per germline. For the CDR3, the DNA is TGTGCCAGCAGCTCGCAGGAGACTAGCGGGGGTGCGCAGGGTACGCAGTATTTT. Amino acids: CASSSQETSGGAQGTQYF.